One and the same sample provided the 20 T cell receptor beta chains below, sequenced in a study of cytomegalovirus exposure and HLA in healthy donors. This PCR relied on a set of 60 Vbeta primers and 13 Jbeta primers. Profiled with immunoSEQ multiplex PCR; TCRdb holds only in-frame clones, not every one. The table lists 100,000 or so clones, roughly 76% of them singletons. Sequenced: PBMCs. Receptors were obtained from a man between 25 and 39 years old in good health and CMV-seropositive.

This CDR3 is CASRTGPYSNQPQHF. The CDR3 DNA is TGCGCCAGCAGGACAGGGCCATATAGCAATCAGCCCCAGCATTTT. The rearrangement uses TRBV5-1 and TRBJ1-5, with TRBD1 matching over 7 bases. The V and J ends lost 5 bases and 0 bases, in that order; junction bases with no gene match: 5. Germline-derived CDR1 and CDR2 are SGHRS and YFSETQ. The CDR3 has 15 amino acids.

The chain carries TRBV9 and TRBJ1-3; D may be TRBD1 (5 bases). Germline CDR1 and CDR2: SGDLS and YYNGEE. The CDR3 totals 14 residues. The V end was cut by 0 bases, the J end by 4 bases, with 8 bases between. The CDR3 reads CASSVEDRGNTIYF. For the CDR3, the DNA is TGTGCCAGCAGCGTAGAAGACAGAGGAAACACCATATATTTT.

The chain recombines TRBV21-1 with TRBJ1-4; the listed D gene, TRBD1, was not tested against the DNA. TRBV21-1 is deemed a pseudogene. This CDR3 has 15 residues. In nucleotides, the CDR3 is TGTGCCAGCAGCACCTCTCAGGGGGCACGAGAAAAACTGTTTTTT. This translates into CASSTSQGAREKLFF.

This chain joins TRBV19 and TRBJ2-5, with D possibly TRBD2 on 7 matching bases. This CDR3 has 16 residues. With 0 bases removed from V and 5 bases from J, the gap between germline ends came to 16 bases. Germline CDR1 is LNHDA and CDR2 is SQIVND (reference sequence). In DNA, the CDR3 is TGTGCCAGTAGTATAGATCTCGCGGGGGCTTGGGAGACCCAGTACTTC. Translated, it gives CASSIDLAGAWETQYF. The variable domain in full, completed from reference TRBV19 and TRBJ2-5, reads DGGITQSPKYLFRKEGQNVTLSCEQNLNHDAMYWYRQDPGQGLRLIYYSQIVNDFQKGDIAEGYSVSREKKESFPLTVTSAQKNPTAFYLCASSIDLAGAWETQYFGPGTRLLVL.

This CDR3 reads CATVRGERGGGGELFF. The DNA of the CDR3 is TGTGCCACCGTGCGGGGGGAGCGGGGGGGCGGCGGGGAGCTGTTTTTT. The chain uses TRBV15 and TRBJ2-2; 10 bases agree with TRBD2. The germline V gene has CDR1 LNHNV and CDR2 YYDKDF (reference sequence). The trim removed 8 bases at V and 7 bases at J, leaving 13 bases unmatched. The CDR3 loop spans 16 amino acids.

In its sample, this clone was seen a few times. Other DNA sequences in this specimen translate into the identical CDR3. The CDR3 bases are TGCAGCGTTGAGGGCAGGGTCGGTGGCTACACCTTC. It codes for CSVEGRVGGYTF. J is TRBJ1-2 and V is TRBV29-1, with a tentative D call TRBD1 (5 bases). Germline assignment: CDR1 SQVTM and CDR2 ANQGSEA. The CDR3 is 12 residues long. V lost 3 bases to trimming and J lost 7 bases, with 12 bases between them.

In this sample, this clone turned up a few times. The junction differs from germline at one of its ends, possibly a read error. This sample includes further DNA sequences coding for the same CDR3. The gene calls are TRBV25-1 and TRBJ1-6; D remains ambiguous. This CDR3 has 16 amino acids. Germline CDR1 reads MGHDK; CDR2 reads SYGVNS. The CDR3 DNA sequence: TGTGCCAGCAGTCGGACTGCCTCCTCCTATAATTCCCCCCTCCACTTT. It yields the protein CASSRTASSYNSPLHF.

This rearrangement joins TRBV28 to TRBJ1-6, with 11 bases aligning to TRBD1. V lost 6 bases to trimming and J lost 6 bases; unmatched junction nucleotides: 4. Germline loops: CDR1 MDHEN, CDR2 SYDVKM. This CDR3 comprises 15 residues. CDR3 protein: CASSQGTGGNSPLHF. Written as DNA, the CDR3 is TGTGCCAGCAGCCAAGGGACAGGGGGTAATTCACCCCTCCACTTT.

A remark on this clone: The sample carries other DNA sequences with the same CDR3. The CDR3 sequence: CASSLGQGYGYTF. The CDR3 nucleotides read TGTGCCAGCAGCTTAGGACAGGGCTATGGCTACACCTTC. V gene TRBV7-2 combines with J gene TRBJ1-2, with 7 bases matching TRBD1. V shed 1 base and J 4 bases; nucleotides not matched to a gene: 0. Per germline, CDR1 SGHTA and CDR2 FQGNSA. The CDR3 sequence is 13 residues long.

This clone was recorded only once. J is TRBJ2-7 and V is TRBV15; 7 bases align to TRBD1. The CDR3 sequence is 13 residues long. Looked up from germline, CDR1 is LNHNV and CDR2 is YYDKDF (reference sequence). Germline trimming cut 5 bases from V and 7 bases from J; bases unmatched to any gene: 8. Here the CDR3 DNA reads TGTGCCACCAGCGTAAGACAGGGTGGGGAGCAGTACTTC. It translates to CATSVRQGGEQYF.

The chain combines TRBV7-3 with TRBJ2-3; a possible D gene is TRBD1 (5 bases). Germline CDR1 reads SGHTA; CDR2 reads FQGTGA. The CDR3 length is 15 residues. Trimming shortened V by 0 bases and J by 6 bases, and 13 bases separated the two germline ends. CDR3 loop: CASSLTGSGIDTQYF. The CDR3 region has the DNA TGTGCCAGCAGCTTAACGGGGTCAGGGATTGATACGCAGTATTTT.

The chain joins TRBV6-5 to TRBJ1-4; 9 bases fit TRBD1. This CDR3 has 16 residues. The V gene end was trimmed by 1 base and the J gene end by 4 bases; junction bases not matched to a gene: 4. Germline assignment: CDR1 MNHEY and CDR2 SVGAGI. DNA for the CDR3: TGTGCCAGCAGTTACTTGGGACAGGGTTTTAATGAAAAACTGTTTTTT. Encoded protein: CASSYLGQGFNEKLFF.

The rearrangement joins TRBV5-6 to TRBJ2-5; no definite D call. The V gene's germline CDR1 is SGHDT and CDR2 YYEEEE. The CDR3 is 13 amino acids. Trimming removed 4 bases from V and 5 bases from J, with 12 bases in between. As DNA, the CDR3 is TGTGCCAGCAGCGGCTTAGCTAAGGAGACCCAGTACTTC. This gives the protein CASSGLAKETQYF.

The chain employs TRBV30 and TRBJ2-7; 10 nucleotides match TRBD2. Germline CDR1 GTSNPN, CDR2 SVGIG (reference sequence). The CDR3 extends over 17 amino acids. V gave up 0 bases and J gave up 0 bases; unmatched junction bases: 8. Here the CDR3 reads CAWSVVAGGLSSYEQYF. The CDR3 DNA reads TGTGCCTGGAGTGTAGTAGCGGGAGGCCTGAGCTCCTACGAGCAGTACTTC.

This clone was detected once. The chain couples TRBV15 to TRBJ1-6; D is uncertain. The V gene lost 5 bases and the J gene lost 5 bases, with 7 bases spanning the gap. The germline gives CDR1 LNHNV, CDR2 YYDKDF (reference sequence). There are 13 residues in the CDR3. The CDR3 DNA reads TGTGCCACCAGCCTAAAGAATAATTCACCCCTCCACTTT. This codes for CATSLKNNSPLHF.

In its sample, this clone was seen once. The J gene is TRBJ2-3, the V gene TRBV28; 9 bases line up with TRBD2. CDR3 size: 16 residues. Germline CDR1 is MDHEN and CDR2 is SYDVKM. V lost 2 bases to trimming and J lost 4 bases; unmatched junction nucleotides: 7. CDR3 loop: CASSLRRGGAADTQYF. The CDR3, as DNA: TGTGCCAGCAGTTTACGGCGGGGGGGGGCGGCAGATACGCAGTATTTT.

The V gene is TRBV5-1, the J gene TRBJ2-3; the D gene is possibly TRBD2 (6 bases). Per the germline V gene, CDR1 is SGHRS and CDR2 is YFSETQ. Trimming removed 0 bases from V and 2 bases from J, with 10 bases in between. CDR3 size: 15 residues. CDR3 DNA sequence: TGCGCCAGCAGCTTGGGTAGCGGTTCCACAGATACGCAGTATTTT. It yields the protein CASSLGSGSTDTQYF. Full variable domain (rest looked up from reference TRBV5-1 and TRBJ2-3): KAGVTQTPRYLIKTRGQQVTLSCSPISGHRSVSWYQQTPGQGLQFLFEYFSETQRNKGNFPGRFSGRQFSNSRSEMNVSTLELGDSALYLCASSLGSGSTDTQYFGPGTRLTVL.

This CDR3 reads CASSYRDRHSYEQYF. CDR3 coding DNA: TGTGCCAGCAGCTACCGGGACAGGCACTCCTACGAGCAGTACTTC. The chain combines TRBV7-2 with TRBJ2-7; 8 bases match TRBD1. This CDR3 has 15 residues. Losses at the gene ends were 4 bases for V and 0 bases for J; bases not matched to a gene: 5. Germline CDR1 is SGHTA and CDR2 is FQGNSA.

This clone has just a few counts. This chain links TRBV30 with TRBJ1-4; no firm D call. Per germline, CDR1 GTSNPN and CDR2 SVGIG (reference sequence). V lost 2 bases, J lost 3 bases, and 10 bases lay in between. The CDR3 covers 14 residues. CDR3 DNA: TGTGCCTGGAGTACCGGCGGCTCTAATGAAAAACTGTTTTTT. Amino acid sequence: CAWSTGGSNEKLFF.

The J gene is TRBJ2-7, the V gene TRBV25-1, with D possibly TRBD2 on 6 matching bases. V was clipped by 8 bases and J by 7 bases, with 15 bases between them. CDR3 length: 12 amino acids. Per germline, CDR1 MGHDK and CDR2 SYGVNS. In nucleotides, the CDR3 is TGTGCCAGCCCCCGAGGAGGGCGGGAGCAGTACTTC. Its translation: CASPRGGREQYF.